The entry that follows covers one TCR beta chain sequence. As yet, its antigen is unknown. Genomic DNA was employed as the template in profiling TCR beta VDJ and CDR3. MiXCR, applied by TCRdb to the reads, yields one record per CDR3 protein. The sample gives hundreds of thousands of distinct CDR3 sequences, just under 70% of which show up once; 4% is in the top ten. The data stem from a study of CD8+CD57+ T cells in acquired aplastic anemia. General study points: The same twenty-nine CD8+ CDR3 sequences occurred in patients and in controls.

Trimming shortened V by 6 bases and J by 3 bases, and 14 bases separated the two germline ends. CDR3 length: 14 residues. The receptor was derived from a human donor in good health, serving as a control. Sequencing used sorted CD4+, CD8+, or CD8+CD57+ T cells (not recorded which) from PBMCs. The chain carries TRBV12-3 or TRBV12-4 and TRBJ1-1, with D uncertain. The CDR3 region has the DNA TGTGCCAGCAGAAGACAACATATGGACACTGAAGCTTTCTTT. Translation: CASRRQHMDTEAFF.